Listed here is a single T cell receptor beta chain. Profiling relied on immunoSEQ multiplex PCR, and the TCRdb table lists in-frame clones only, not all of them. The sample shows some 77,000 clones, around 85% of them seen only once. Looked up from germline, CDR1 is SGHTA and CDR2 is FQGTGA. The CDR3 contains 16 residues. Trimming pared 5 bases from V and 1 base from J, leaving 12 bases between. This sample was included in a study of technical replicates of blood from four donors. The chain is built from TRBV7-3 and TRBJ2-6, with D possibly matching TRBD2 (5 bases). The sequenced material came from PBMCs. The clonotype was recovered from a human donor in good health. Some clones in this sample may be carry-over from other donors' samples. CDR3 residues: CASSLSRGSGANVLTF. The CDR3 DNA reads TGTGCCAGCAGCCTGTCTCGGGGTTCTGGGGCCAACGTCCTGACTTTC.